Below, 19 T cell receptor beta chains from the same sample are listed, as sequenced in a study of breast tumors, draining lymph nodes, adjacent tissues. TCRdb analysed the multiplex PCR reads with MiXCR anew, one entry per CDR3 protein. This table holds under 350,000 distinct CDR3 sequences, about 33% found once. Axillary draining lymph nodes of breast cancer patients supplied the node samples. Input material: axillary lymph node tissue. The receptors stem from a female donor with breast cancer. Some clones in this sample may be carry-over from other donors' samples.

This clonotype has more than one count but fewer than ten. The chain carries TRBV7-2 and TRBJ1-1; D ambiguous. Between the trimmed V and J ends, which lost 4 bases and 5 bases, there was a span of 11 bases. Germline values: CDR1 SGHTA, CDR2 FQGNSA. The CDR3 runs to 13 residues. The CDR3 DNA is TGTGCCAGCAGCTGGACTGGTGGGACTGAAGCTTTCTTT. Amino acids: CASSWTGGTEAFF.

This clonotype was seen many times. The chain carries TRBV25-1 and TRBJ2-3; no clear D. V dropped 0 bases and J dropped 3 bases, with 1 base sitting between them. Germline values: CDR1 MGHDK, CDR2 SYGVNS. This CDR3 is 12 amino acids long. As DNA, the CDR3 is TGTGCCAGCAGTGAATATACAGATACGCAGTATTTT. It specifies CASSEYTDTQYF.

This clonotype was seen just once. The J gene is TRBJ2-3, the V gene TRBV7-9; 7 bases line up with TRBD2. The CDR3 has 16 amino acids. The V and J ends lost 9 bases and 4 bases, in that order; junction bases with no gene match: 16. Germline lookup yields CDR1 SEHNR and CDR2 FQNEAQ (reference sequence). CDR3 region: CASADTPSGLADTQYF. Here the CDR3 DNA reads TGTGCCAGTGCCGATACCCCTAGCGGCCTTGCAGATACGCAGTATTTT.

This clonotype was counted many times. The V and J genes are TRBV10-2 and TRBJ1-4; D uncertain. This CDR3 is 15 amino acids long. V dropped 3 bases and J dropped 3 bases, with 11 bases sitting between them. Germline lookup yields CDR1 WSHSY and CDR2 SAAADI. The CDR3 protein is CASSDWSGANEKLFF. In DNA form, the CDR3 reads TGCGCCAGCAGTGATTGGTCAGGCGCTAATGAAAAACTGTTTTTT.

This clonotype was counted many times. The J gene is TRBJ2-2, the V gene TRBV7-9, with D uncertain. Trimming removed 5 bases from V and 8 bases from J, with 9 bases in between. This CDR3 spans 12 amino acids. CDR1 SEHNR and CDR2 FQNEAQ come from the germline V gene (reference sequence). In nucleotides, the CDR3 is TGTGCCAGCAGCCCAAGTTGGGGGGAGCTGTTTTTT. Its protein product is CASSPSWGELFF.

This clonotype was detected many times. This chain links TRBV19 with TRBJ2-7; 10 nucleotides line up with TRBD1. Germline V lookup: CDR1 LNHDA, CDR2 SQIVND (reference sequence). V was clipped by 10 bases and J by 5 bases; unmatched bases: 11. The length of the CDR3 is 14 residues. The CDR3 DNA is TGTGCCACAACCACGACAGGGGGCTTTAACGAGCAGTACTTC. Encoded protein: CATTTTGGFNEQYF. The full variable domain, with the rest looked up from reference TRBV19 and TRBJ2-7, is DGGITQSPKYLFRKEGQNVTLSCEQNLNHDAMYWYRQDPGQGLRLIYYSQIVNDFQKGDIAEGYSVSREKKESFPLTVTSAQKNPTAFYLCATTTTGGFNEQYFGPGTRLTVT.

This clonotype was seen repeatedly, ten times or more. The chain links TRBV20-1 to TRBJ2-1; the D is unclear. Germline CDR1 DFQATT, CDR2 SNEGSKA (reference sequence). CDR3 length: 12 amino acids. Trimming removed 5 bases at V and 1 base at J, with 6 bases between. The CDR3 loop is CSASRSYNEQFF. As DNA, the CDR3 is TGCAGTGCTTCAAGGTCCTACAATGAGCAGTTCTTC.

This clonotype was detected many times. The chain recombines TRBV20-1 with TRBJ2-5; D unresolved. V dropped 3 bases and J dropped 2 bases, with 7 bases sitting between them. Germline V gives CDR1 DFQATT, CDR2 SNEGSKA (reference sequence). The CDR3 length is 12 residues. This CDR3 is CSASDNQETQYF. For the CDR3, the DNA is TGCAGTGCTAGCGACAATCAAGAGACCCAGTACTTC.

This clonotype was found many times. The rearrangement joins TRBV5-6 to TRBJ1-2; D possibly corresponds to TRBD1 (5 bases). Germline CDR1 and CDR2: SGHDT and YYEEEE. The germline V and J ends were trimmed by 4 bases and 2 bases, with 12 bases remaining between them. This CDR3 spans 14 amino acids. CDR3 residues: CASSPDGGNYGYTF. As DNA, the CDR3 is TGTGCCAGCAGCCCGGACGGGGGGAACTATGGCTACACCTTC. Filled out from reference TRBV5-6 and TRBJ1-2, the complete variable domain reads DAGVTQSPTHLIKTRGQQVTLRCSPKSGHDTVSWYQQALGQGPQFIFQYYEEEERQRGNFPDRFSGHQFPNYSSELNVNALLLGDSALYLCASSPDGGNYGYTFGSGTRLTVV.

A word on this clonotype: The junction does not match germline at one end; this may be a read error. The chain links TRBV11-2 to TRBJ2-2; 7 bases fit TRBD2. The CDR3 is 16 residues long. From germline, CDR1 is SGHAT and CDR2 FQNNGV. CDR3 loop: CASSLGRGSGAGELLF. In DNA, the CDR3 is TGTGCCAGCAGCTTAGGCCGCGGGAGTGGTGCCGGGGAGCTGTTATTT.

This clonotype showed up many times. This chain joins TRBV4-1 and TRBJ2-7; D possibly corresponds to TRBD1 (5 bases). The germline CDR1 and CDR2 sequences are MGHRA and YSYEKL. Trimming removed 1 base from V and 3 bases from J, with 10 bases in between. There are 14 residues in the CDR3. The CDR3 reads CASSQGLTGYEQYF. For the CDR3, the DNA is TGCGCCAGCAGCCAAGGCCTAACAGGCTACGAGCAGTACTTC.

This clonotype was picked up many times. The chain joins TRBV5-1 to TRBJ2-3, with 9 bases identical to TRBD2. CDR3 length equals 13 residues. With V trimmed by 4 bases and J by 15 bases, 12 bases remained unmatched. Germline values: CDR1 SGHRS, CDR2 YFSETQ. CDR3 nucleotide sequence: TGCGCCAGCAGCACCAGACTAGCGGAGTCTAGTTATTTT. This codes for CASSTRLAESSYF. Filled out from reference TRBV5-1 and TRBJ2-3, the complete variable domain reads KAGVTQTPRYLIKTRGQQVTLSCSPISGHRSVSWYQQTPGQGLQFLFEYFSETQRNKGNFPGRFSGRQFSNSRSEMNVSTLELGDSALYLCASSTRLAESSYFGPGTRLTVL.

This clonotype has ten or more counts. The V and J genes are TRBV24-1 and TRBJ2-1, with a weak D call TRBD1 (6 bases). The CDR3 runs to 19 residues. Trimming left V 3 bases short and J 0 bases short, with 20 bases between. CDR1 is KGHDR, CDR2 SFDVKD, per germline. Here the CDR3 DNA reads TGTGCCACCAGTGATCACCTAGACAGGCCTAATAGCTCCTACAATGAGCAGTTCTTC. Translated, it gives CATSDHLDRPNSSYNEQFF.

This clonotype occurred once. The chain combines TRBV15 with TRBJ2-3; D may match TRBD1 or TRBD2 (5 bases each). The ends were cut back, 3 bases at V and 2 bases at J, with 12 bases in the middle. The length of the CDR3 is 15 residues. Germline values: CDR1 LNHNV, CDR2 YYDKDF (reference sequence). The CDR3 DNA reads TGTGCCACCAGCAGTTTCCCAGGGACCACAGATACGCAGTATTTT. This sequence encodes CATSSFPGTTDTQYF.

This clonotype came up many times. The genes are TRBV24-1 and TRBJ2-3; TRBD1 aligns across 9 bases. Germline-derived CDR1 and CDR2 are KGHDR and SFDVKD. The CDR3 consists of 14 residues. The V and J ends lost 7 bases and 3 bases, in that order; junction bases with no gene match: 4. CDR3 DNA sequence: TGTGCCACCAGAGGACAGGGGATGACAGATACGCAGTATTTT. Protein product: CATRGQGMTDTQYF.

The sample holds many counts of this clonotype. V usage is TRBV20-1 and J usage is TRBJ2-5, with a possible D match to TRBD2 (6 bases). This CDR3 contains 14 residues. CDR1 DFQATT and CDR2 SNEGSKA come from the germline V gene (reference sequence). Trimming shortened V by 6 bases and J by 5 bases, and 19 bases separated the two germline ends. CDR3 sequence (DNA): TGCAGTGCCGATCCAGCGGGCGGGCGGGAGACCCAGTACTTC. It yields the protein CSADPAGGRETQYF.

This clonotype was found many times. This rearrangement joins TRBV7-8 to TRBJ1-5; unclear D gene. Germline V lookup: CDR1 SGHVS, CDR2 FQNEAQ. V was trimmed by 4 bases and J by 5 bases, leaving 9 bases between them. This CDR3 comprises 13 residues. This CDR3 reads CASSSLLHQPQHF. CDR3 nucleotides: TGTGCCAGCAGCTCCCTCCTCCATCAGCCCCAGCATTTT. The whole variable domain, filled in from reference TRBV7-8 and TRBJ1-5, reads GAGVSQSPRYKVAKRGQDVALRCDPISGHVSLFWYQQALGQGPEFLTYFQNEAQLDKSGLPSDRFFAERPEGSVSTLKIQRTQQEDSAVYLCASSSLLHQPQHFGDGTRLSIL.

This clonotype was counted a few times. V is TRBV6-2 or TRBV6-3 and J is TRBJ1-2; D is ambiguous. The CDR3 is made up of 12 amino acids. The germline gives CDR1 MNHEY, CDR2 SVGEGT. V was cut by 2 bases and J by 4 bases, with 5 bases left in between. CDR3 in DNA: TGTGCCAGCAGTTACACAGCCTATGGCTACACCTTC. This codes for CASSYTAYGYTF.

This clonotype was seen a few times. J is TRBJ2-1 and V is TRBV30; the D gene is possibly TRBD2 (6 bases). The germline V gene encodes CDR1 GTSNPN and CDR2 SVGIG (reference sequence). V lost 4 bases to trimming and J lost 4 bases, with 11 bases between them. The CDR3 consists of 13 residues. The CDR3 nucleotides read TGTGCCTGGAACAGCGGGCAGTACAATGAGCAGTTCTTC. Protein sequence: CAWNSGQYNEQFF.